One and the same sample provided the 23 T cell receptor beta chains below, sequenced in a study of blood T cell repertoires in COVID-19. Some clones are missing from TCRdb's copy, which holds only in-frame ones; the method was immunoSEQ multiplex PCR. The sample holds under 250,000 clones, roughly 77% seen once. The sequencing sample was made of peripheral blood. The source is a middle-aged woman with COVID-19, enrolled during active disease.

The chain is built from TRBV10-3 and TRBJ2-1; tentatively, D is TRBD2 (6 bases). The CDR3 has 13 amino acids. The germline gives CDR1 ENHRY, CDR2 SYGVKD. Deletions cut 7 bases from V and 10 bases from J, with 17 bases between. CDR3 sequence reads: CAIIDGLTREQFF. For the CDR3, the DNA is TGTGCCATCATCGACGGATTGACTAGAGAGCAGTTCTTC.

This clone was found once. The V gene is TRBV2, the J gene TRBJ2-3; the D gene is possibly TRBD2 (7 bases). CDR1 is SNHLY, CDR2 FYNNEI, per germline. The V end lost 7 bases, the J end lost 0 bases, and 14 bases lay between the germline ends. The CDR3 contains 15 residues. CDR3 amino acids: CASKGGLTSTDTQYF. DNA of the CDR3: TGTGCCAGCAAGGGGGGGTTAACTAGCACAGATACGCAGTATTTT.

V is TRBV3-1 (or the pseudogene TRBV3-2) and J is TRBJ2-7, with TRBD1 as a possible D gene (5 bases). The CDR3 is 16 amino acids. V was pared by 4 bases and J by 0 bases, with 16 bases between. CDR1 is LGHDT, CDR2 YNNKEL, per germline (reference sequence). CDR3 in DNA: TGTGCCAGCAGCCGCCACGAAGGGGTTAACTCCTACGAGCAGTACTTC. It encodes CASSRHEGVNSYEQYF.

The rearrangement joins TRBV10-3 to TRBJ2-7, with 12 bases matching TRBD2. Trimming took 3 bases from V and 0 from J; bases not matched to a gene: 6. Germline values: CDR1 ENHRY, CDR2 SYGVKD. The CDR3 has 17 residues. CDR3 residues: CAISDASGGAVSYEQYF. CDR3 in DNA: TGTGCCATCAGTGACGCTAGCGGGGGGGCTGTCTCCTACGAGCAGTACTTC.

This rearrangement joins TRBV19 to TRBJ1-1, with 11 bases fitting TRBD1. With 5 bases clipped from V and 0 bases from J, the junction kept 5 bases outside the gene matches. The CDR3 is 16 amino acids. Germline lookup yields CDR1 LNHDA and CDR2 SQIVND (reference sequence). CDR3 bases: TGTGCCAGTAGTTGGACAGGGGGCGTTATGAACACTGAAGCTTTCTTT. Amino acid sequence: CASSWTGGVMNTEAFF.

The chain joins TRBV10-3 to TRBJ2-2, with D perhaps TRBD2 (6 bases). The V gene lost 3 bases and the J gene lost 5 bases, with 13 bases spanning the gap. The CDR3 has 15 amino acids. Germline-derived CDR1 and CDR2 are ENHRY and SYGVKD. The CDR3 DNA reads TGTGCCATCAGTGACAACCAGGGAGGAACCGGGGAGCTGTTTTTT. Protein sequence: CAISDNQGGTGELFF.

CDR3 in DNA: TGTGCCAGCAGCTTGGGCGGGACTGGGGCCAACGTCCTGACTTTC. Its protein is CASSLGGTGANVLTF. The genes are TRBV5-4 and TRBJ2-6; weak D call: TRBD2 (6 bases). Germline CDR1 reads SGHNT; CDR2 reads YYREEE (reference sequence). The CDR3 contains 15 residues. Trimming shortened V by 0 bases and J by 2 bases, and 6 bases separated the two germline ends.

The rearrangement joins TRBV6-2 or TRBV6-3 to TRBJ2-1; 7 bases fit TRBD2. Unmatched junction bases numbered 7, after V lost 2 bases and J lost 0 bases. The CDR3 runs to 17 residues. Germline V gives CDR1 MNHEY, CDR2 SVGEGT. The CDR3 region has the DNA TGTGCCAGCAGTTACGGTAGACAGCGGGGCTCCTACAATGAGCAGTTCTTC. Translating gives CASSYGRQRGSYNEQFF.

V gene TRBV19 combines with J gene TRBJ2-1; 12 bases agree with TRBD2. Germline V CDR1 and CDR2: LNHDA, SQIVND (reference sequence). With 0 bases clipped from V and 0 bases from J, the junction kept 6 bases outside the gene matches. The length of the CDR3 is 19 residues. As DNA, the CDR3 is TGTGCCAGTAGTATAGATACGGGACTAGCGGGCAGCTCCTACAATGAGCAGTTCTTC. Translation: CASSIDTGLAGSSYNEQFF.

The V and J genes are TRBV11-3 and TRBJ2-2; weak D call: TRBD2 (6 bases). Trimming took 4 bases from V and 6 from J, leaving 18 bases between them. The CDR3 loop spans 16 amino acids. Germline CDR1 reads SGHNT; CDR2 reads YENEEA. The CDR3 here is CASSSRGFGGAGELFF. CDR3 nucleotides: TGTGCCAGCAGCTCGAGAGGGTTCGGAGGGGCCGGGGAGCTGTTTTTT.

The V and J genes are TRBV27 and TRBJ1-1; D possibly corresponds to TRBD1 (5 bases). With 2 bases removed from V and 5 bases from J, the gap between germline ends came to 12 bases. In germline, CDR1 is MNHEY, CDR2 SMNVEV (reference sequence). CDR3 length equals 14 residues. Here the CDR3 reads CASSLMGEGTEAFF. In DNA, the CDR3 is TGTGCCAGCAGTTTAATGGGGGAGGGGACTGAAGCTTTCTTT.

The genes are TRBV2 and TRBJ1-3; the D gene is possibly TRBD1 (6 bases). Germline V gives CDR1 SNHLY, CDR2 FYNNEI. V dropped 6 bases and J dropped 6 bases, with 15 bases sitting between them. This CDR3 has 14 residues. CDR3 loop: CASRAGGLENTIYF. CDR3 DNA: TGTGCCAGCAGAGCCGGGGGGCTGGAAAACACCATATATTTT.

The chain recombines TRBV7-2 with TRBJ1-6, with a weak D call TRBD1 (6 bases). The CDR3 has 13 residues. Trimming cost V 4 bases and J 7 bases, with 8 bases left between them. Per germline, CDR1 SGHTA and CDR2 FQGNSA. The CDR3, as DNA: TGTGCCAGCAGCTCCCAGGGGAATTCACCCCTCCACTTT. Translated: CASSSQGNSPLHF.

This clone was counted a single time. The chain uses TRBV10-2 and TRBJ2-2; a possible D gene is TRBD1 (6 bases). This CDR3 comprises 12 residues. Trimming shortened V by 8 bases and J by 5 bases, and 9 bases separated the two germline ends. The germline CDR1 and CDR2 sequences are WSHSY and SAAADI. The DNA for the CDR3 is TGCGCCAGCTGGACAGAAACCGGGGAGCTGTTTTTT. Translating gives CASWTETGELFF.

The genes are TRBV5-6 and TRBJ1-2, with D tentatively TRBD1 (5 bases). There are 15 residues in the CDR3. The germline CDR1 and CDR2 sequences are SGHDT and YYEEEE. Trimming cost V 4 bases and J 2 bases, with 15 bases left between them. CDR3 sequence reads: CASSAWGTGNYGYTF. The CDR3 nucleotides are TGTGCCAGCAGCGCCTGGGGAACAGGAAACTATGGCTACACCTTC.

V gene TRBV7-2 combines with J gene TRBJ2-2; 10 positions match TRBD1. Germline CDR1 SGHTA, CDR2 FQGNSA. The trim removed 3 bases at V and 6 bases at J, leaving 4 bases unmatched. This CDR3 spans 15 amino acids. The CDR3 DNA sequence: TGTGCCAGCAGCTTGGAAGGACAGGGGGCCGGGGAGCTGTTTTTT. It yields the protein CASSLEGQGAGELFF.

The V call is TRBV5-1, the J call TRBJ1-4; D uncertain. The CDR3 contains 16 residues. Germline CDR1 and CDR2: SGHRS and YFSETQ. Deletions cut 0 bases from V and 0 bases from J, with 9 bases between. The CDR3 loop is CASSLEVGSTNEKLFF. DNA of the CDR3: TGCGCCAGCAGCTTGGAGGTGGGCTCAACTAATGAAAAACTGTTTTTT. Full variable domain (remainder filled in from reference TRBV5-1 and TRBJ1-4): KAGVTQTPRYLIKTRGQQVTLSCSPISGHRSVSWYQQTPGQGLQFLFEYFSETQRNKGNFPGRFSGRQFSNSRSEMNVSTLELGDSALYLCASSLEVGSTNEKLFFGSGTQLSVL.

This chain joins TRBV5-6 and TRBJ2-1; D ambiguous. Germline V CDR1 and CDR2: SGHDT, YYEEEE. V was pared by 5 bases and J by 6 bases, with 18 bases between. The length of the CDR3 is 15 residues. CDR3 sequence: CASRPAVSFPNEQFF. As DNA, the CDR3 is TGTGCCAGCAGGCCCGCGGTGAGTTTCCCCAATGAGCAGTTCTTC.

The chain is built from TRBV7-8 and TRBJ2-3; 15 nucleotides align to TRBD2. J was trimmed by 5 bases and V by 4 bases; bases with no gene match: 4. Per germline, CDR1 SGHVS and CDR2 FQNEAQ. This CDR3 is built from 16 residues. CDR3 residues: CASSWTSGRVKDTQYF. The CDR3 nucleotides are TGTGCCAGCAGCTGGACTAGCGGGAGGGTGAAAGATACGCAGTATTTT.

V gene TRBV18 combines with J gene TRBJ2-1; 8 positions agree with TRBD2. The CDR3 is made up of 15 amino acids. The V gene end was trimmed by 4 bases and the J gene end by 2 bases; junction bases not matched to a gene: 4. Germline-derived CDR1 and CDR2 are KGHSH and LQKENI. Here the CDR3 DNA reads TGTGCCAGCTCACGGCCCGGGGGGGCCTACAATGAGCAGTTCTTC. Protein sequence: CASSRPGGAYNEQFF.

The chain carries TRBV19 and TRBJ1-1; D gene unclear. The V and J ends lost 1 base and 0 bases respectively, with 9 bases between them. Germline loops: CDR1 LNHDA, CDR2 SQIVND (reference sequence). The CDR3 covers 15 residues. CDR3 bases: TGTGCCAGTAGTATAGGGCAGGTATTGAACACTGAAGCTTTCTTT. This encodes CASSIGQVLNTEAFF.

V gene TRBV4-2 combines with J gene TRBJ2-1; TRBD2 aligns across 12 bases. From germline, CDR1 is LGHNA and CDR2 YNFKEQ. V dropped 1 base and J dropped 9; count of bases not matched to a gene: 10. The CDR3 runs 17 residues. The chain's CDR3 is CASSQVASGRALGEQFF. The CDR3 DNA reads TGTGCCAGCAGCCAAGTGGCTAGCGGGAGGGCCTTGGGTGAGCAGTTCTTC.

The chain employs TRBV11-2 and TRBJ2-3; D call uncertain. The V end lost 0 bases, the J end lost 2 bases, and 6 bases lay between the germline ends. This CDR3 has 14 amino acids. Germline-derived CDR1 and CDR2 are SGHAT and FQNNGV. This CDR3 reads CASSLDQVTDTQYF. In DNA form, the CDR3 reads TGTGCCAGCAGCTTAGATCAGGTCACAGATACGCAGTATTTT.